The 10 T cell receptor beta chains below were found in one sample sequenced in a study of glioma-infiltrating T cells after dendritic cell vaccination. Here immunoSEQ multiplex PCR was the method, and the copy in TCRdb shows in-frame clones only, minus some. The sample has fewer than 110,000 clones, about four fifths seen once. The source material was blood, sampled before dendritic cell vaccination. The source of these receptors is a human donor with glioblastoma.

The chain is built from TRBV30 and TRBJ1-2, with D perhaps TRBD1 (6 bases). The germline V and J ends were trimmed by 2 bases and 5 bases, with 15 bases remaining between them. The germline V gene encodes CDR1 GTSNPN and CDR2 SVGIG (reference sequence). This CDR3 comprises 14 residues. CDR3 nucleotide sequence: TGTGCCTGGAGTCCCGGGACAACGATTTATGGCTACACCTTC. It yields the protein CAWSPGTTIYGYTF. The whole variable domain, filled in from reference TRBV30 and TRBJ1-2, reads SQTIHQWPATLVQPVGSPLSLECTVEGTSNPNLYWYRQAAGRGLQLLFYSVGIGQISSEVPQNLSASRPQDRQFILSSKKLLLSDSGFYLCAWSPGTTIYGYTFGSGTRLTVV.

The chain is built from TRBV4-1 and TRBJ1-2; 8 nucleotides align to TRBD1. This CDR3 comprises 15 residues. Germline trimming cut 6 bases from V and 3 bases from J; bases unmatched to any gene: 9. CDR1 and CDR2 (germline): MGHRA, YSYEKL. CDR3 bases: TGCGCCAGCAGAAATTGGGACAGGAGATACTATGGCTACACCTTC. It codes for CASRNWDRRYYGYTF.

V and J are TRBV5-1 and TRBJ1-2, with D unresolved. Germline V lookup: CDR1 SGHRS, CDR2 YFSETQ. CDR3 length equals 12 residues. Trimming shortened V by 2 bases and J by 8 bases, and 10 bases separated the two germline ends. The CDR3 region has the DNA TGCGCCAGCAGCTTATCCGGGTCGGGCTACACCTTC. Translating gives CASSLSGSGYTF.

The CDR3 reads CASSLRHEKASGNTIYF. CDR3 nucleotides: TGTGCCAGCTCACTACGACACGAGAAAGCCTCTGGAAACACCATATATTTT. This sequence joins TRBV18 and TRBJ1-3; D is ambiguous. Trimming shortened V by 4 bases and J by 0 bases, and 16 bases separated the two germline ends. The CDR3 sequence is 17 residues long. CDR1 is KGHSH, CDR2 LQKENI, per germline.

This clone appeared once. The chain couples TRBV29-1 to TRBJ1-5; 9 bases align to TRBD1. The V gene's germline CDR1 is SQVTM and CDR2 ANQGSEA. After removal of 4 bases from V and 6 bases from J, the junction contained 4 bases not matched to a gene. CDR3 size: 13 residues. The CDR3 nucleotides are TGCAGCGTTGGGACAGGGGAGGGTCAGCCCCAGCATTTT. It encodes CSVGTGEGQPQHF. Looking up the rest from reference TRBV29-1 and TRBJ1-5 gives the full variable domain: SAVISQKPSRDICQRGTSLTIQCQVDSQVTMMFWYRQQPGQSLTLIATANQGSEATYESGFVIDKFPISRPNLTFSTLTVSNMSPEDSSIYLCSVGTGEGQPQHFGDGTRLSIL.

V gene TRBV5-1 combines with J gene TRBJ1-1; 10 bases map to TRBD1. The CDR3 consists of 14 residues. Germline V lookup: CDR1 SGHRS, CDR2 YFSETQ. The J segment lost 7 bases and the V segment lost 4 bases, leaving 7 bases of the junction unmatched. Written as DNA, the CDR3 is TGCGCCAGCAGCGGGGGGACAGGGGTCGTTGAAGCTTTCTTT. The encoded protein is CASSGGTGVVEAFF.

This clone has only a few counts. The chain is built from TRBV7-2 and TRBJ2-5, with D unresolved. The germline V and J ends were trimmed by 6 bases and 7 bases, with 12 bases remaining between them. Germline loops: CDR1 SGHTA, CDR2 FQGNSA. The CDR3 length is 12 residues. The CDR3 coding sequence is TGTGCCAGCAGTGTTGATCTCGGGACCCAGTACTTC. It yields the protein CASSVDLGTQYF.

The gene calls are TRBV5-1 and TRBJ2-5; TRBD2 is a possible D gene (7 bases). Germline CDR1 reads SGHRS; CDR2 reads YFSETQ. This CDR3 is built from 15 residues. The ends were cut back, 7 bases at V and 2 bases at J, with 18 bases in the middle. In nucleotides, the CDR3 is TGCGCCAGCGCTTGGGGGGGGGACATTCAAGAGACCCAGTACTTC. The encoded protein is CASAWGGDIQETQYF.

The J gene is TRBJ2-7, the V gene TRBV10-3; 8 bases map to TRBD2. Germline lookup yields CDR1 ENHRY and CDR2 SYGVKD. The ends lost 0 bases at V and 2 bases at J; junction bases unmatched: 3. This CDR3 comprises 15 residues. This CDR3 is CAISESAGGAYEQYF. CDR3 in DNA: TGTGCCATCAGTGAGTCGGCGGGGGGAGCCTACGAGCAGTACTTC.

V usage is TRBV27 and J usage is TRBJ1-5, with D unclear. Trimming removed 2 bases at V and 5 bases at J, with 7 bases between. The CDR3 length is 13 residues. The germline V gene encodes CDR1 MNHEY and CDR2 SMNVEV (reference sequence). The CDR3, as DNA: TGTGCCAGCAGTTTAACAGAGTATCAGCCCCAGCATTTT. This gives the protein CASSLTEYQPQHF.